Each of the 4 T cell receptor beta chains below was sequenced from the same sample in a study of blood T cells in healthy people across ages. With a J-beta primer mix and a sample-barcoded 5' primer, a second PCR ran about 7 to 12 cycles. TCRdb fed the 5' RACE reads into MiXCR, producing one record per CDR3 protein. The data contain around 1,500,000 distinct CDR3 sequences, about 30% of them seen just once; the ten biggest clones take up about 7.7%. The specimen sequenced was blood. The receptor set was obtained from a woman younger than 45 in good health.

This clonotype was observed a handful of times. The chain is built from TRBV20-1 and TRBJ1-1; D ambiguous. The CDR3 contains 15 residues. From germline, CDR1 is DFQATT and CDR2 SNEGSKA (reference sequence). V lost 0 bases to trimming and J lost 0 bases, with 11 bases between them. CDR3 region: CSARDPSTMNTEAFF. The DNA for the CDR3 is TGCAGTGCTAGAGATCCCAGTACTATGAACACTGAAGCTTTCTTT.

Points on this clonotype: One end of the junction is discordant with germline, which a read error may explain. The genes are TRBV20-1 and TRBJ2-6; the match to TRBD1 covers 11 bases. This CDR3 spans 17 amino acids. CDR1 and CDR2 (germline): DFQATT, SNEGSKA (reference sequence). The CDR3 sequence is CSAKPGQGVFGANVRTF. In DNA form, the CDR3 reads TGCAGTGCAAAACCGGGACAGGGGGTATTCGGGGCCAACGTCCGGACTTTC.

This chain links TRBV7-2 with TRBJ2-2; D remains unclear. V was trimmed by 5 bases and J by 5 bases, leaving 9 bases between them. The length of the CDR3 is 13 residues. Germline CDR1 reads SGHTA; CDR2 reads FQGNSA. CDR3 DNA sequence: TGTGCCAGCAGCCCACGGTTAACCGGGGAGCTGTTTTTT. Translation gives CASSPRLTGELFF.

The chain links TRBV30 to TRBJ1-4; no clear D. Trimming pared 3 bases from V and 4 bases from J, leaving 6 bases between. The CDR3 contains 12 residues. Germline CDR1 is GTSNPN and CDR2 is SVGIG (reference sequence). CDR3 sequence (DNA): TGTGCCTGGAGGTTAGATAATGAAAAACTGTTTTTT. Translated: CAWRLDNEKLFF.